These 31 T cell receptor beta chains share one sample of origin, sequenced in a study of CD8+ T cells in alopecia areata. RNA, once extracted, was reverse transcribed into cDNA for use as the sequencing template. Assay used: immunoSEQ multiplex PCR; TCRdb lists only in-frame clones, some missing. The table lists roughly 150,000 clones, more than 45% of them singletons. Sequenced here: CD8+ T cells sorted from blood, sampled at week 0. The receptors were sampled from a human donor with alopecia areata.

In this sample, this clone turned up a few times. The rearrangement links TRBV29-1 to TRBJ2-5; D gene unclear. V dropped 2 bases and J dropped 2 bases, with 9 bases sitting between them. This CDR3 comprises 13 residues. Germline CDR1 reads SQVTM; CDR2 reads ANQGSEA. The CDR3 nucleotides are TGCAGCGTTGAATTGGCCGCACAAGAGACCCAGTACTTC. It is translated as CSVELAAQETQYF.

The V and J genes are TRBV15 and TRBJ2-3, with D perhaps given as TRBD1 or TRBD2 (6 bases each). Germline values: CDR1 LNHNV, CDR2 YYDKDF (reference sequence). Deletions cut 5 bases from V and 3 bases from J, with 18 bases between. This CDR3 region has 16 residues. The CDR3 reads CATSVTRGVLTDTQYF. CDR3 sequence (DNA): TGTGCCACCAGCGTTACGAGGGGGGTTTTAACAGATACGCAGTATTTT.

V gene TRBV27 combines with J gene TRBJ1-2; D unresolved. The length of the CDR3 is 15 residues. V was trimmed by 4 bases and J by 2 bases, leaving 14 bases between them. Per the germline V gene, CDR1 is MNHEY and CDR2 is SMNVEV (reference sequence). CDR3 region: CASSSAGPGNYGYTF. CDR3 nucleotide sequence: TGTGCCAGCAGTTCCGCGGGCCCCGGCAACTATGGCTACACCTTC.

In DNA form, the CDR3 reads TGTGCCGTCGGACCGGGGGTGGGGGACGGCTACACCTTC. It codes for CAVGPGVGDGYTF. The chain employs TRBV30 and TRBJ1-2; TRBD1 is a possible D gene (5 bases). Trimming left V 8 bases short and J 8 bases short, with 21 bases between. Germline CDR1 and CDR2: GTSNPN and SVGIG (reference sequence). The CDR3 has 13 amino acids.

The chain joins TRBV5-6 to TRBJ2-1; 9 nucleotides match TRBD1. V shed 6 bases and J 4 bases; nucleotides not matched to a gene: 8. The length of the CDR3 is 15 residues. Germline V gene lookup returns CDR1 SGHDT and CDR2 YYEEEE. The CDR3 reads CASTPTGTGYNEQFF. For the CDR3, the DNA is TGTGCCAGCACCCCTACCGGGACAGGGTACAATGAGCAGTTCTTC.

The chain uses TRBV9 and TRBJ1-2, with 12 bases fitting TRBD1. Germline values: CDR1 SGDLS, CDR2 YYNGEE. The CDR3 has 18 amino acids. Trimming at V came to 0 bases and at J to 4 bases, leaving 10 bases not matched to a gene. The CDR3 DNA follows: TGTGCCAGCAGCGTAGATATTCGGGACAGGGGGCCGGGCTATGGCTACACCTTC. Its translation is CASSVDIRDRGPGYGYTF.

The chain couples TRBV30 to TRBJ2-7; D is undetermined. The CDR3 runs to 12 residues. With 0 bases removed from V and 6 bases from J, the gap between germline ends came to 9 bases. CDR1 and CDR2 (germline): GTSNPN, SVGIG (reference sequence). CDR3 region: CAWSVAGREQYF. The CDR3 nucleotides read TGTGCCTGGAGTGTAGCTGGTCGCGAGCAGTACTTC.

With regard to this clone: Other DNA sequences of this sample code for an identical CDR3. This sequence joins TRBV30 and TRBJ2-7; 8 positions match TRBD1. Germline lookup yields CDR1 GTSNPN and CDR2 SVGIG (reference sequence). The CDR3 contains 12 residues. V dropped 2 bases and J dropped 3; count of bases not matched to a gene: 0. The CDR3 protein is CAWSTGGYEQYF. CDR3 nucleotide sequence: TGTGCCTGGAGTACAGGGGGCTACGAGCAGTACTTC.

The V and J genes are TRBV30 and TRBJ1-1, with a possible D match to TRBD1 (5 bases). CDR1 is GTSNPN, CDR2 SVGIG, per germline (reference sequence). The CDR3 runs 14 residues. The ends were cut back, 4 bases at V and 0 bases at J, with 12 bases in the middle. CDR3 amino acids: CAWIHDRLNTEAFF. Here the CDR3 DNA reads TGTGCCTGGATCCACGACAGATTGAACACTGAAGCTTTCTTT.

This clone was seen only a few times. J is TRBJ1-2 and V is TRBV9; no definite D call. The V gene's germline CDR1 is SGDLS and CDR2 YYNGEE. Trimming cost V 0 bases and J 10 bases, with 10 bases left between them. This CDR3 is 12 amino acids long. The CDR3 sequence: CASSVVSVDYTF. The CDR3, as DNA: TGTGCCAGCAGCGTAGTGAGCGTCGACTACACCTTC.

The CDR3 here is CASSPTGSQTGELFF. CDR3 bases: TGTGCCAGCAGCCCTACGGGGTCCCAGACCGGGGAGCTGTTTTTT. The chain joins TRBV9 to TRBJ2-2, with D perhaps TRBD2 (5 bases). This CDR3 contains 15 residues. CDR1 is SGDLS and CDR2 is YYNGEE in the germline V gene. Trimming pared 4 bases from V and 5 bases from J, leaving 15 bases between.

The V call is TRBV9, the J call TRBJ1-1; 10 positions agree with TRBD1. Germline CDR1 and CDR2: SGDLS and YYNGEE. V was clipped by 2 bases and J by 0 bases; unmatched bases: 13. The length of the CDR3 is 19 residues. In nucleotides, the CDR3 is TGTGCCAGCAGCGTCTTGCGTGCCGGGACAGGGGTTATGAACACTGAAGCTTTCTTT. Protein sequence: CASSVLRAGTGVMNTEAFF.

This clone was detected many times. This sequence joins TRBV2 and TRBJ2-3; 10 bases are shared with TRBD2. The trim removed 8 bases at V and 2 bases at J, leaving 10 bases unmatched. The CDR3 is made up of 16 amino acids. CDR1 and CDR2 (germline): SNHLY, FYNNEI. CDR3: CASPGLAVRSTDTQYF. The CDR3 region has the DNA TGTGCCAGCCCCGGACTAGCGGTGAGATCCACAGATACGCAGTATTTT. Full variable domain (remainder filled in from reference TRBV2 and TRBJ2-3): EPEVTQTPSHQVTQMGQEVILRCVPISNHLYFYWYRQILGQKVEFLVSFYNNEISEKSEIFDDQFSVERPDGSNFTLKIRSTKLEDSAMYFCASPGLAVRSTDTQYFGPGTRLTVL.

This clone was detected many times. V is TRBV6-4 and J is TRBJ2-3, with 10 bases that match TRBD1. CDR1 is MRHNA and CDR2 is SNTAGT in the germline V gene. This CDR3 contains 14 residues. With V trimmed by 5 bases and J by 6 bases, 5 bases remained unmatched. The CDR3 DNA reads TGTGCCAGCAGTCAAGGACAGGGGGGGGATACGCAGTATTTT. Translation: CASSQGQGGDTQYF.

The rearrangement links TRBV27 to TRBJ1-2; D may be TRBD1 (5 bases). This CDR3 has 14 amino acids. V was clipped by 3 bases and J by 2 bases, with 10 bases between them. Germline values: CDR1 MNHEY, CDR2 SMNVEV (reference sequence). In nucleotides, the CDR3 is TGTGCCAGCAGTTTGGCCAGGGCGAACTATGGCTACACCTTC. Protein product: CASSLARANYGYTF.

The V call is TRBV5-1, the J call TRBJ1-1; a weak D match, TRBD1 (6 bases). The CDR3 spans 14 residues. V lost 4 bases to trimming and J lost 1 base, with 11 bases between them. CDR1 is SGHRS, CDR2 YFSETQ, per germline. CDR3 coding DNA: TGCGCCAGCAGCCTGACGGGACAGAACACTGAAGCTTTCTTT. It yields the protein CASSLTGQNTEAFF.

The gene calls are TRBV23-1 and TRBJ1-5; D gene ambiguous. TRBV23-1 is sorted into the ORF group, with uncertain function. The ends were cut back, 6 bases at V and 7 bases at J, with 19 bases in the middle. The CDR3 contains 15 residues. The CDR3 sequence: CASSTLPPGGQPQHF. The DNA for the CDR3 is TGCGCCAGCAGCACCCTTCCCCCCGGCGGGCAGCCCCAGCATTTT.

This sequence joins TRBV30 and TRBJ2-1; D gene uncertain. CDR1 and CDR2 (germline): GTSNPN, SVGIG (reference sequence). The germline V and J ends were trimmed by 3 bases and 6 bases, with 6 bases remaining between them. The CDR3 is made up of 11 amino acids. CDR3 DNA: TGTGCCTGGAGCCCGGGCAATGAGCAGTTCTTC. As protein: CAWSPGNEQFF.

This chain links TRBV25-1 with TRBJ2-7; unclear D gene. This CDR3 has 10 residues. The V end was cut by 8 bases, the J end by 2 bases, with 4 bases between. CDR1 is MGHDK, CDR2 SYGVNS, per germline. The CDR3 sequence is CASGTYEQYF. CDR3 sequence (DNA): TGTGCCAGCGGAACCTACGAGCAGTACTTC.

V gene TRBV27 combines with J gene TRBJ1-1; 8 nucleotides align to TRBD1. The CDR3 contains 13 residues. Trimming removed 6 bases from V and 7 bases from J; junction bases left unmatched: 7. Germline V CDR1 and CDR2: MNHEY, SMNVEV (reference sequence). CDR3 loop: CASSDSGGFEAFF. CDR3 nucleotides: TGTGCCAGCAGCGACTCAGGGGGCTTTGAAGCTTTCTTT.

This clone was found a few times. This chain connects TRBV7-7 to TRBJ2-1; TRBD2 matches 10 bases. Trimming took 4 bases from V and 3 from J; bases not matched to a gene: 6. Per the germline V gene, CDR1 is SSHAT and CDR2 is FNYEAQ (reference sequence). The CDR3 totals 16 residues. The CDR3 loop is CASSSASGGGYNEQFF. CDR3 bases: TGTGCCAGCAGCTCCGCCAGCGGGGGGGGCTACAATGAGCAGTTCTTC.

This clone was counted only a few times. This chain uses TRBV9 with TRBJ1-2; D call uncertain. Trimming pared 4 bases from V and 3 bases from J, leaving 13 bases between. The germline gives CDR1 SGDLS, CDR2 YYNGEE. The CDR3 is 14 amino acids. In DNA, the CDR3 is TGTGCCAGCAGCATGGGTGGAGTGGACTATGGCTACACCTTC. Its translation is CASSMGGVDYGYTF.

The CDR3 here is CASSLRSSNQPQHF. The CDR3 region has the DNA TGTGCCAGCAGCTTAAGGTCTAGCAATCAGCCCCAGCATTTT. V and J are TRBV7-2 and TRBJ1-5; D is uncertain. Germline CDR1 and CDR2: SGHTA and FQGNSA. The germline V and J ends were trimmed by 2 bases and 0 bases, with 5 bases remaining between them. The CDR3 sequence is 14 residues long.

The V call is TRBV7-2, the J call TRBJ2-1, with TRBD2 matching over 7 bases. Trimming removed 4 bases from V and 8 bases from J; junction bases left unmatched: 5. The CDR3 is 13 amino acids. The V gene's germline CDR1 is SGHTA and CDR2 FQGNSA. The CDR3 spells CASSSGLGDEQFF. Here the CDR3 DNA reads TGTGCCAGCAGCTCCGGACTAGGCGATGAGCAGTTCTTC.

This clone was seen more than once but under ten times. The V gene is TRBV19, the J gene TRBJ2-2, with 7 bases aligning to TRBD1. V lost 6 bases to trimming and J lost 7 bases; unmatched junction nucleotides: 8. CDR3 length: 14 amino acids. Germline CDR1 is LNHDA and CDR2 is SQIVND (reference sequence). CDR3 loop: CASSPDRVDGELFF. CDR3 DNA: TGTGCCAGTAGCCCCGACAGGGTCGACGGGGAGCTGTTTTTT.

The genes are TRBV6-1 and TRBJ2-5; TRBD1 matches 8 bases. Trimming took 0 bases from V and 1 from J; bases not matched to a gene: 4. The length of the CDR3 is 16 residues. In germline, CDR1 is MNHNS, CDR2 SASEGT. CDR3 bases: TGTGCCAGCAGTGAAGCGCTCGGACAGGGCCAAGAGACCCAGTACTTC. This codes for CASSEALGQGQETQYF.

The chain couples TRBV27 to TRBJ2-1, with 7 bases lining up with TRBD1. The V gene end was trimmed by 9 bases and the J gene end by 9 bases; junction bases not matched to a gene: 11. The germline gives CDR1 MNHEY, CDR2 SMNVEV (reference sequence). This CDR3 comprises 13 residues. The CDR3 DNA reads as TGTGCCAGTAGACAGGGTAGGCGGAGTGAGCAGTTCTTC. Translation: CASRQGRRSEQFF.

The chain couples TRBV4-1 to TRBJ2-1, with TRBD1 matching over 7 bases. Trimming took 2 bases from V and 6 from J; bases not matched to a gene: 4. The CDR3 is made up of 14 amino acids. The V gene's germline CDR1 is MGHRA and CDR2 YSYEKL. CDR3 sequence reads: CASSQPTGANEQFF. The CDR3 DNA reads as TGCGCCAGCAGCCAACCCACAGGGGCCAATGAGCAGTTCTTC.

This clone was seen only a few times. The CDR3 bases are TGTGCCAGCAGCTTAGATAGTGGGGCTAACTATGGCTACACCTTC. This sequence encodes CASSLDSGANYGYTF. V is TRBV7-9 and J is TRBJ1-2; D is unresolved. In germline, CDR1 is SEHNR, CDR2 FQNEAQ (reference sequence). Trimming left V 1 base short and J 0 bases short, with 9 bases between. This CDR3 contains 15 residues.

The V and J genes are TRBV10-3 and TRBJ2-1; 10 bases align to TRBD1. The CDR3 consists of 15 residues. CDR1 and CDR2 (germline): ENHRY, SYGVKD. Trimming at V came to 3 bases and at J to 3 bases, leaving 2 bases not matched to a gene. The CDR3 region has the DNA TGTGCCATCAGTGATCGGACAGGGGGCTACAATGAGCAGTTCTTC. Translation gives CAISDRTGGYNEQFF.

V gene TRBV4-3 combines with J gene TRBJ1-6; 7 bases match TRBD1. Germline CDR1 and CDR2: LGHNA and YSLEER. The CDR3 extends over 15 amino acids. V gave up 3 bases and J gave up 5 bases; unmatched junction bases: 4. The CDR3 DNA is TGCGCCAGCAGCCACTTACAGGGGAATAATTCACCCCTCCACTTT. Amino acids: CASSHLQGNNSPLHF.